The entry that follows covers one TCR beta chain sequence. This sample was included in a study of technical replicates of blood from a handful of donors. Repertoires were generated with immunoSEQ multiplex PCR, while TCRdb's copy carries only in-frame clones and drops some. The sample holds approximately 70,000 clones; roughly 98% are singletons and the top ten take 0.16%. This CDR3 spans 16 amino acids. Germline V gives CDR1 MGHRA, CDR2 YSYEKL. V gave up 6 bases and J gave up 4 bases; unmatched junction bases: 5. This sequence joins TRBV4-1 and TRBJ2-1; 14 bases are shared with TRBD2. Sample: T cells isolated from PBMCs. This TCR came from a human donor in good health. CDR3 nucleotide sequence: TGCGCCAGCAGGGGGGGACTAGCGGGGGCATACAATGAGCAGTTCTTC. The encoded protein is CASRGGLAGAYNEQFF.